These 5 T cell receptor beta chains came from one sample sequenced in a study of blood T cell repertoires in COVID-19. Using immunoSEQ multiplex PCR, the repertoire was profiled, and TCRdb retains in-frame clones only, with some absent. The sample records 85,000 to 100,000 clones, about 86% being singletons. The sequenced material came from peripheral blood. All receptors come from a man aged 55 to 70 with acute or convalescent COVID-19.

The chain combines TRBV5-1 with TRBJ2-2, with D maybe TRBD1 (6 bases). Per germline, CDR1 SGHRS and CDR2 YFSETQ. The CDR3 sequence is 14 residues long. Trimming stripped 4 bases from V and 1 base from J, with 8 bases between. CDR3 bases: TGCGCCAGCAGCATACAGGGGAACACCGGGGAGCTGTTTTTT. This gives the protein CASSIQGNTGELFF.

The gene calls are TRBV7-9 and TRBJ1-1, with D perhaps matching TRBD1 (6 bases). CDR1 and CDR2 from the germline V gene are SEHNR and FQNEAQ (reference sequence). The V end lost 3 bases, the J end lost 10 bases, and 12 bases lay between the germline ends. The length of the CDR3 is 12 residues. The CDR3 coding sequence is TGTGCCAGCAGCTTCCGTACAGGGAGAGCTTTCTTT. Translated: CASSFRTGRAFF.

This clone appeared a single time. This chain connects TRBV15 to TRBJ2-3, with no clear D. The CDR3 covers 13 residues. The V gene's germline CDR1 is LNHNV and CDR2 YYDKDF (reference sequence). The germline V and J ends were trimmed by 0 bases and 6 bases, with 7 bases remaining between them. The CDR3 region is CATSRDFSDTQYF. The CDR3 coding sequence is TGTGCCACCAGCAGAGATTTTTCGGATACGCAGTATTTT.

The chain carries TRBV29-1 and TRBJ2-3, with 7 bases fitting TRBD2. V shed 3 bases and J 1 base; nucleotides not matched to a gene: 4. Germline values: CDR1 SQVTM, CDR2 ANQGSEA. This CDR3 is 14 amino acids long. CDR3: CSVDRGRGTDTQYF. CDR3 DNA: TGCAGCGTTGACCGCGGGAGAGGCACAGATACGCAGTATTTT.

In nucleotides, the CDR3 is TGCGCCAGCAGCTTACAGGGGGCTAGTGACTATGGCTACACCTTC. Translated, it gives CASSLQGASDYGYTF. The rearrangement joins TRBV5-1 to TRBJ1-2; TRBD1 aligns across 9 bases. The CDR3 runs 15 residues. After removal of 2 bases from V and 3 bases from J, the junction contained 5 bases not matched to a gene. The germline CDR1 and CDR2 sequences are SGHRS and YFSETQ.